The 14 T cell receptor beta chains presented below share a single source sample, sequenced in a study of T cells in Graves' hyperthyroidism and ophthalmopathy. Amplified TCR beta CDR3 regions derived from RNA transcripts. A first-round RT-PCR of the TCR CDR3 used the HTBI primer set. In TCRdb, the multiplex PCR reads were re-called with MiXCR into one record per CDR3 protein. The sample consists of roughly 330,000 distinct CDR3 sequences, roughly 17% of them appearing once. Sequencing was performed on blood. The receptors were sampled from a man younger than 45 with Graves' hyperthyroidism.

The chain recombines TRBV13 with TRBJ2-5, with a weak D call TRBD1 (6 bases). CDR1 and CDR2 (germline): PRHDT, FYEKMQ (reference sequence). The CDR3 loop spans 13 amino acids. With 5 bases removed from V and 7 bases from J, the gap between germline ends came to 14 bases. DNA of the CDR3: TGTGCCAGCAGCCGTGACAGGCCGGGGACCCAGTACTTC. Its protein is CASSRDRPGTQYF.

This chain uses TRBV9 with TRBJ1-1; tentatively, D is TRBD1 (5 bases). The CDR3 has 14 amino acids. The V end lost 3 bases, the J end lost 11 bases, and 20 bases lay between the germline ends. Germline V gene data show CDR1 as SGDLS and CDR2 as YYNGEE. This CDR3 reads CASSDGPGTAYAFF. In DNA, the CDR3 is TGTGCCAGCAGCGACGGTCCCGGGACCGCCTATGCTTTCTTT. Full variable domain (remainder filled in from reference TRBV9 and TRBJ1-1): DSGVTQTPKHLITATGQRVTLRCSPRSGDLSVYWYQQSLDQGLQFLIQYYNGEERAKGNILERFSAQQFPDLHSELNLSSLELGDSALYFCASSDGPGTAYAFFGQGTRLTVV.

The CDR3 DNA reads TGTGCCAGCCGGGACTCCGGCGCGACCCAGTACTTC. Protein product: CASRDSGATQYF. The chain carries TRBV6-1 and TRBJ2-5; D perhaps matches TRBD2 (6 bases). Germline V gene lookup returns CDR1 MNHNS and CDR2 SASEGT. Trimming took 8 bases from V and 7 from J, leaving 14 bases between them. CDR3 length equals 12 residues.

The rearrangement joins TRBV29-1 to TRBJ2-3; possibly TRBD1 or TRBD2 for D (5 bases each). The CDR3 covers 14 residues. Trimming left V 4 bases short and J 6 bases short, with 17 bases between. Germline V gives CDR1 SQVTM, CDR2 ANQGSEA. The CDR3 spells CSVGDPWRFDTQYF. CDR3 bases: TGCAGCGTTGGGGACCCATGGCGCTTTGATACGCAGTATTTT.

This clonotype came up many times. This rearrangement joins TRBV28 to TRBJ1-2; 7 nucleotides match TRBD1. V trimming: 5 bases; J trimming: 4 bases; junction bases outside the gene matches: 10. The CDR3 length is 15 residues. Germline CDR1 and CDR2: MDHEN and SYDVKM. The CDR3 nucleotides are TGTGCCAGCAGTCCGCCCAATACAGGGGCCTATGGCTACACCTTC. Protein sequence: CASSPPNTGAYGYTF.

The table lists this clonotype with many counts. The chain carries TRBV7-9 and TRBJ1-1; D is undetermined. CDR1 is SEHNR and CDR2 is FQNEAQ in the germline V gene (reference sequence). There are 14 residues in the CDR3. V was trimmed by 4 bases and J by 2 bases, leaving 11 bases between them. The CDR3: CASSWGGGNTEAFF. In DNA, the CDR3 is TGTGCCAGCAGCTGGGGTGGTGGAAACACTGAAGCTTTCTTT.

The rearrangement uses TRBV24-1 and TRBJ2-2, with 11 bases fitting TRBD2. This CDR3 region has 18 residues. V lost 4 bases and J lost 5; bases outside the gene matches: 11. Germline V gene lookup returns CDR1 KGHDR and CDR2 SFDVKD. CDR3 sequence: CATSDPYTGLAATGELFF. DNA of the CDR3: TGTGCCACCAGTGACCCCTATACGGGACTAGCGGCGACCGGGGAGCTGTTTTTT.

This chain uses TRBV6-2 or TRBV6-3 with TRBJ1-2; D gene ambiguous. Germline CDR1 is MNHEY and CDR2 is SVGEGT. There are 14 residues in the CDR3. Between the trimmed V and J ends, which lost 8 bases and 3 bases, there was a span of 16 bases. The DNA for the CDR3 is TGTGCCAGCTGTCTTTCTGAGGTTTACTATGGCTACACCTTC. Translating it yields CASCLSEVYYGYTF.

To note about this clonotype: This may come from a read error, since a much larger clone is one base off. The chain recombines TRBV28 with TRBJ2-3; D gene ambiguous. Per germline, CDR1 MDHEN and CDR2 SYDVKM. The length of the CDR3 is 15 residues. The CDR3 here is CASSLIIHPPDMQYF. In DNA, the CDR3 is TGTGCCAGCAGTTTAATCATCCATCCACCAGATATGCAGTATTTT.

This rearrangement joins TRBV27 to TRBJ2-7, with 8 bases fitting TRBD2. J was trimmed by 9 bases and V by 3 bases; bases with no gene match: 13. Looked up from germline, CDR1 is MNHEY and CDR2 is SMNVEV (reference sequence). This CDR3 contains 15 residues. CDR3 sequence: CASSFTPQREKGQYF. The CDR3 coding sequence is TGTGCCAGCAGTTTTACCCCCCAGCGGGAGAAGGGGCAGTACTTC.

This clonotype was found a few times. The chain links TRBV6-5 to TRBJ2-5; no reliable D call. V shed 1 base and J shed 3 bases, with 6 bases lying between them. The CDR3 has 13 residues. Germline V gene lookup returns CDR1 MNHEY and CDR2 SVGAGI. The CDR3 DNA sequence: TGTGCCAGCAGTTACTACAGAGAAGAGACCCAGTACTTC. Protein: CASSYYREETQYF.

This clonotype was counted ten times or more. V usage is TRBV30 and J usage is TRBJ1-2, with a possible D match to TRBD1 (6 bases). Trimming stripped 5 bases from V and 11 bases from J, with 18 bases between. Germline loops: CDR1 GTSNPN, CDR2 SVGIG (reference sequence). This CDR3 has 12 residues. CDR3 protein: CAWGGQSPLYTF. CDR3 sequence (DNA): TGTGCCTGGGGTGGACAGTCTCCACTATACACCTTC.

This clonotype was counted only a few times. The chain combines TRBV29-1 with TRBJ2-1; possible D gene TRBD2, 6 bases. From germline, CDR1 is SQVTM and CDR2 ANQGSEA. V shed 5 bases and J shed 1 base, with 12 bases lying between them. CDR3 length: 14 residues. The DNA of the CDR3 is TGCAGCGTTTCCGGGGGTAGGTCCTACAATGAGCAGTTCTTC. It specifies CSVSGGRSYNEQFF.

This clonotype was observed many times. The chain employs TRBV2 and TRBJ1-1; D may be TRBD1 (6 bases). Germline values: CDR1 SNHLY, CDR2 FYNNEI. The CDR3 contains 13 residues. Trimming stripped 5 bases from V and 3 bases from J, with 10 bases between. CDR3 sequence: CASSTNRDTEAFF. DNA for the CDR3: TGTGCCAGCAGTACCAACAGGGACACTGAAGCTTTCTTT. Filled out from reference TRBV2 and TRBJ1-1, the complete variable domain reads EPEVTQTPSHQVTQMGQEVILRCVPISNHLYFYWYRQILGQKVEFLVSFYNNEISEKSEIFDDQFSVERPDGSNFTLKIRSTKLEDSAMYFCASSTNRDTEAFFGQGTRLTVV.